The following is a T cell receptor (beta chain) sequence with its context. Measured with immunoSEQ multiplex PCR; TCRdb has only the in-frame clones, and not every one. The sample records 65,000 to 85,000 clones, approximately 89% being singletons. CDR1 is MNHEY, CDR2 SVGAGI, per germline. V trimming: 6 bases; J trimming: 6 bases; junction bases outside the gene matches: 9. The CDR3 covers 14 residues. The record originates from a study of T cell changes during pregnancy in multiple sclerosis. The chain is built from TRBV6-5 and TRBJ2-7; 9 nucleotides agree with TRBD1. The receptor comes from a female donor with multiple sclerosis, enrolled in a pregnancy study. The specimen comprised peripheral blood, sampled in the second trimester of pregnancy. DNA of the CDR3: TGTGCCAGCAGCGACAGGGGGACCCTTATCGAGCAGTACTTC. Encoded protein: CASSDRGTLIEQYF.